These 16 T cell receptor beta chains were all obtained from the same sample, sequenced in a study of shared clonotypes between healthy human individuals. Assay used: immunoSEQ multiplex PCR; TCRdb lists only in-frame clones, some missing. The table includes a few million clones, 80% to 95% detected once. The sequencing sample was made of naive CD4+ T cells from PBMCs. The subset: CD45RA+ positively selected. All receptors derive from a man between 18 and 35 years old in good health. Some clones in this sample may be carry-over from other donors' samples.

The chain employs TRBV7-6 and TRBJ2-5; 9 bases match TRBD2. CDR3 length: 15 amino acids. Germline lookup yields CDR1 SGHVS and CDR2 FNYEAQ. The trim removed 4 bases at V and 4 bases at J, leaving 7 bases unmatched. In DNA, the CDR3 is TGTGCCAGCAGCTCCGTAGCGGGAGCTCCAGAGACCCAGTACTTC. This sequence encodes CASSSVAGAPETQYF.

In this sample, this clone turned up once. The V gene is TRBV7-3, the J gene TRBJ2-1; D not resolved. CDR1 is SGHTA, CDR2 FQGTGA, per germline. CDR3 length: 15 residues. Trimming shortened V by 6 bases and J by 5 bases, and 17 bases separated the two germline ends. CDR3 sequence: CASRQTPQIHNEQFF. The CDR3 coding sequence is TGTGCCAGCAGACAGACCCCACAGATACACAATGAGCAGTTCTTC.

The chain is built from TRBV2 and TRBJ1-1; a possible D gene is TRBD1 (5 bases). Trimming shortened V by 8 bases and J by 0 bases, and 13 bases separated the two germline ends. Germline assignment: CDR1 SNHLY and CDR2 FYNNEI. This CDR3 is 14 amino acids long. The CDR3 nucleotides are TGTGCCAGCGCCTGGGGGTGGATGAACACTGAAGCTTTCTTT. Its translation is CASAWGWMNTEAFF.

The chain links TRBV7-3 to TRBJ2-2; 11 positions agree with TRBD2. The germline CDR1 and CDR2 sequences are SGHTA and FQGTGA. The CDR3 consists of 16 residues. The ends lost 1 base at V and 6 bases at J; junction bases unmatched: 4. The CDR3 nucleotides read TGTGCCAGCAGCTTAATTGGGACTAGCGGTGCCGGGGAGCTGTTTTTT. Translation gives CASSLIGTSGAGELFF. Full variable domain (rest looked up from reference TRBV7-3 and TRBJ2-2): GAGVSQTPSNKVTEKGKYVELRCDPISGHTALYWYRQSLGQGPEFLIYFQGTGAADDSGLPNDRFFAVRPEGSVSTLKIQRTERGDSAVYLCASSLIGTSGAGELFFGEGSRLTVL.

This rearrangement joins TRBV6-5 to TRBJ2-7; TRBD1 is a possible D gene (5 bases). Germline CDR1 and CDR2: MNHEY and SVGAGI. The CDR3 consists of 14 residues. Trimming shortened V by 6 bases and J by 1 base, and 13 bases separated the two germline ends. CDR3 sequence reads: CASSPPGISYEQYF. CDR3 in DNA: TGTGCCAGCAGCCCCCCAGGGATTTCCTACGAGCAGTACTTC.

The chain has TRBV9 and TRBJ1-2; D is possibly TRBD1 (5 bases). Germline V gene data show CDR1 as SGDLS and CDR2 as YYNGEE. CDR3 length equals 13 residues. V was shortened by 0 bases and J by 3 bases, with 6 bases between the two germline ends. CDR3 sequence reads: CASSVGDHYGYTF. DNA of the CDR3: TGTGCCAGCAGCGTAGGGGACCACTATGGCTACACCTTC.

This chain uses TRBV29-1 with TRBJ1-2; D call uncertain. The CDR3 sequence is 12 residues long. The V and J ends lost 6 bases and 4 bases respectively, with 12 bases between them. Germline V CDR1 and CDR2: SQVTM, ANQGSEA. This CDR3 reads CSVERNSYGYTF. The CDR3 DNA sequence: TGCAGCGTCGAAAGAAATTCCTATGGCTACACCTTC.

The V call is TRBV7-2, the J call TRBJ1-6; 8 nucleotides align to TRBD1. V lost 4 bases to trimming and J lost 5 bases; unmatched junction nucleotides: 4. The germline V gene encodes CDR1 SGHTA and CDR2 FQGNSA. The CDR3 runs to 15 residues. The CDR3 DNA reads TGTGCCAGCAGCTCAGGACAGGGAGATAATTCACCCCTCCACTTT. Residues: CASSSGQGDNSPLHF.

The chain couples TRBV6-1 to TRBJ1-3; possible D gene TRBD1, 5 bases. V was trimmed by 7 bases and J by 6 bases, leaving 13 bases between them. The CDR3 is 13 residues long. Per germline, CDR1 MNHNS and CDR2 SASEGT. The DNA for the CDR3 is TGTGCCAGCATAAAGGGGTTAGCAAACACCATATATTTT. Translation: CASIKGLANTIYF.

The rearrangement uses TRBV7-6 and TRBJ1-5; TRBD1 might be the D (6 bases). CDR3 length equals 15 residues. Germline CDR1 is SGHVS and CDR2 is FNYEAQ. Trimming pared 5 bases from V and 6 bases from J, leaving 17 bases between. The CDR3 region has the DNA TGTGCCAGCAGCGCCGTAGGGGGGGCAGGTCAGCCCCAGCATTTT. Translation gives CASSAVGGAGQPQHF.

A single count supports this clone. This chain joins TRBV28 and TRBJ2-7, with D unclear. The germline V and J ends were trimmed by 5 bases and 0 bases, with 8 bases remaining between them. From germline, CDR1 is MDHEN and CDR2 SYDVKM. The CDR3 runs to 13 residues. CDR3 bases: TGTGCCAGCAGTCAGGAACCCTCCTACGAGCAGTACTTC. This encodes CASSQEPSYEQYF.

This clone showed up just a few times. The identical CDR3 is also encoded by other nucleotide sequences in the sample. This chain links TRBV20-1 with TRBJ2-3; D unresolved. The CDR3 runs 10 residues. Per the germline V gene, CDR1 is DFQATT and CDR2 is SNEGSKA (reference sequence). Trimming took 6 bases from V and 2 from J, leaving 3 bases between them. Written as DNA, the CDR3 is TGCAGTGCCACCACAGATACGCAGTATTTT. As protein: CSATTDTQYF.

This clone was recorded a few times. The identical CDR3 is also encoded by other nucleotide sequences in the sample. The chain has TRBV18 and TRBJ2-7; D remains ambiguous. CDR3 length equals 12 residues. The germline V gene encodes CDR1 KGHSH and CDR2 LQKENI. Trimming pared 0 bases from V and 2 bases from J, leaving 2 bases between. The CDR3 bases are TGTGCCAGCTCACCACCTACCTACGAGCAGTACTTC. Its protein product is CASSPPTYEQYF.

This clone occurred once. Within the sample, other DNA sequences also encode this same CDR3. The chain uses TRBV18 and TRBJ2-1; the D gene is possibly TRBD1 (5 bases). Deletions cut 3 bases from V and 4 bases from J, with 7 bases between. The CDR3 is 13 residues long. Germline CDR1 is KGHSH and CDR2 is LQKENI. Written as DNA, the CDR3 is TGTGCCAGCTCACCTGGGGCTTACAATGAGCAGTTCTTC. Amino acid sequence: CASSPGAYNEQFF.

The V and J genes are TRBV18 and TRBJ1-1; D not certain. This CDR3 has 15 residues. V was shortened by 4 bases and J by 0 bases, with 12 bases between the two germline ends. Germline assignment: CDR1 KGHSH and CDR2 LQKENI. The CDR3 loop is CASSLGLTLNTEAFF. In nucleotides, the CDR3 is TGTGCCAGCTCACTTGGGCTAACCCTGAACACTGAAGCTTTCTTT.

The chain links TRBV7-8 to TRBJ1-1; D is unclear. V was cut by 1 base and J by 5 bases, with 14 bases left in between. The CDR3 loop spans 15 amino acids. Germline lookup yields CDR1 SGHVS and CDR2 FQNEAQ. The CDR3 spells CASSLGSGVYTEAFF. Here the CDR3 DNA reads TGTGCCAGCAGCTTAGGGTCCGGGGTTTATACTGAAGCTTTCTTT.